The 2 T cell receptor beta chains presented below share a single source sample, sequenced in a study of blood T cells in healthy people across ages. With a J-beta primer mix and a sample-barcoded 5' primer, a second PCR ran roughly 6 to 12 cycles. TCRdb itself ran the 5' RACE reads through MiXCR, one entry per CDR3 protein. The sample carries 650,000 to 1,000,000 distinct CDR3 sequences, around 36% recorded once. Sequenced material: blood. The receptors here all came from a man aged 18 to 29 in good health.

This clonotype was observed a few times. The gene calls are TRBV20-1 and TRBJ2-1; D is undetermined. Trimming shortened V by 6 bases and J by 0 bases, and 12 bases separated the two germline ends. This CDR3 has 14 amino acids. The germline gives CDR1 DFQATT, CDR2 SNEGSKA (reference sequence). The CDR3 is CSAGSPSSYNEQFF. CDR3 DNA: TGCAGTGCAGGCAGTCCCAGCTCCTACAATGAGCAGTTCTTC.

The chain has TRBV4-2 and TRBJ2-7, with D possibly being TRBD2 (6 bases). This CDR3 region has 17 residues. Germline lookup yields CDR1 LGHNA and CDR2 YNFKEQ. Trimming stripped 4 bases from V and 0 bases from J, with 19 bases between. The CDR3 nucleotides are TGTGCCAGCAGCCTAGCCCACCTTAGCGGAGCCTCCTACGAGCAGTACTTC. Protein: CASSLAHLSGASYEQYF.